This is a list of T cell receptor beta chains from one sample in a study of somatic mutations in cytotoxic T cells in rheumatoid arthritis. Only in-frame clones appear in the TCRdb table, and some are missing; sequencing was by immunoSEQ multiplex PCR. The sample includes about 30,000 clones, roughly four fifths of them seen just once. Material for sequencing was CD8+ T cells sorted from blood. The source of these receptors is an adult with rheumatoid arthritis. CDR3s include the opening cysteine and the closing phenylalanine or tryptophan. D genes are given only for firm matches. Expanded clones are given a class, and other clones once, few, many or no size at all.

- | TRBJ1-5 | TRBV27 | TRBD1 | TGTGCCAGCAGTCCCTACAGGGGCTTAGGGAGCAATCAGCCCCAGCATTTT | CASSPYRGLGSNQPQHF
- | TRBJ2-2 | TRBV6-6 | TRBD1 | TGTGCCAGCAGTAGAATGACAGGGAGGAACACCGGGGAGCTGTTTTTT | CASSRMTGRNTGELFF
- | TRBJ2-3 | TRBV5-4 | - | TGTGCCAGCAGCTTGGGGGGACTGAGCACAGATACGCAGTATTTT | CASSLGGLSTDTQYF
- | TRBJ1-6 | TRBV28 | - | TGTGCCAGCAGCAATGGGTGGGCCGGGAATTCACCCCTCCACTTT | CASSNGWAGNSPLHF
- | TRBJ2-5 | TRBV27 | TRBD2 | TGTGCCAGCAGTTTTGCCGGGGGGGAAGAGACCCAGTACTTC | CASSFAGGEETQYF
- | TRBJ1-1 | TRBV6-1 | TRBD1 | TGTGCCAGCAGCACGACAGGGGGCTTCGCTGAAGCTTTCTTT | CASSTTGGFAEAFF
- | TRBJ1-2 | TRBV7-8 | - | TGTGCCAGCAGCTTGTCACAGGTTGTAGCTAACTATGGCTACACCTTC | CASSLSQVVANYGYTF
- | TRBJ2-6 | TRBV5-1 | - | TGCGCCAGCAGCTTGGGGTCTGGGGCCAACGTCCTGACTTTC | CASSLGSGANVLTF
medium-sized | TRBJ1-1 | TRBV29-1 | - | TGCAGCGTTCGAATAAACACTGAAGCTTTCTTT | CSVRINTEAFF
- | TRBJ1-3 | TRBV11-2 | - | TGTGCCAGCAGCTACACGACAAAGGGGACTGGAAACACCATATATTTT | CASSYTTKGTGNTIYF
- | TRBJ1-1 | TRBV5-1 | - | TGCGCCAGCAGCTTGGCCGGACTTACGAGGAACACTGAAGCTTTCTTT | CASSLAGLTRNTEAFF
- | TRBJ2-5 | TRBV13 | - | TGTGCCAGCAGCTTAGGCCGAGATCAAGAGACCCAGTACTTC | CASSLGRDQETQYF
- | TRBJ2-7 | TRBV4-2 | - | TGTGCCAGCAGCCAAGAAGAGGGCGGGTCCTACGAGCAGTACTTC | CASSQEEGGSYEQYF
- | TRBJ1-2 | TRBV30 | TRBD1 | TGTGCCTGGAGTGTAAACCCGACAGGGGACTACGGCTACACCTTC | CAWSVNPTGDYGYTF
- | TRBJ1-5 | TRBV6-1 | - | TGTGCCAGCAGTGAAGTGATGGAGGGGAGTCAGCCCCAGCATTTT | CASSEVMEGSQPQHF
- | TRBJ1-6 | TRBV27 | - | TGTGCCAGCAGTCCCCACACTAATTCACCCCTCCACTTT | CASSPHTNSPLHF
- | TRBJ1-6 | TRBV5-6 | - | TGTGCCAGCAGCTTGGAGGGGGTAACTCTTAATTCACCCCTCCACTTT | CASSLEGVTLNSPLHF
- | TRBJ1-1 | TRBV28 | TRBD1 | TGTGCCAGCAGTGACAGGGGGGCCAACACTGAAGCTTTCTTT | CASSDRGANTEAFF
- | TRBJ1-2 | TRBV20-1 | - | TGCAGTGAGGAACGGGTGAGAGGCTACACCTTC | CSEERVRGYTF
- | TRBJ2-2 | TRBV30 | - | TGTGCCTGGAGCGGGGACAAGGGACGGCCCGGGGAGCTGTTTTTT | CAWSGDKGRPGELFF
once | TRBJ2-1 | TRBV9 | - | TGTGCCAGCAGCGCCCCCAGGGGAGCGGGTGGCAAGGATGAGCAGTTCTTC | CASSAPRGAGGKDEQFF
- | TRBJ2-3 | TRBV7-9 | - | TGTGCCAGCAGCCCGTCTGAGTCTAGCACAGATACGCAGTATTTT | CASSPSESSTDTQYF
- | TRBJ2-5 | TRBV28 | TRBD2 | TGTGCCAGCAGTCGGACTAGCGGGGGGGCCACGAAAGAGACCCAGTACTTC | CASSRTSGGATKETQYF
few | TRBJ2-1 | TRBV7-3 | - | TGTGCCAGCAGCTTATGGGGGAGTAGAGACAATGAGCAGTTCTTC | CASSLWGSRDNEQFF
- | TRBJ2-3 | TRBV9 | - | TGTGCCAGCAGCGTAGGAGTATCTAGCACAGATACGCAGTATTTT | CASSVGVSSTDTQYF
- | TRBJ1-2 | TRBV7-9 | - | TGTGCCAGCAGCTTAGAAGGGGGGGTGAACTATGGCTACACCTTC | CASSLEGGVNYGYTF
- | TRBJ2-7 | TRBV2 | - | TGTGCCAGCAGTGAAGAAGGTCCGACATACTCCTACGAGCAGTACTTC | CASSEEGPTYSYEQYF
- | TRBJ2-7 | TRBV28 | TRBD1 | TGTGCCAGCAGTTCCTGGGACAGGAGATCCTACGAGCAGTACTTC | CASSSWDRRSYEQYF
- | TRBJ1-1 | TRBV19 | - | TGTGCCAGTAGTATAGGCGGCCAGGGGAATGAAGCTTTCTTT | CASSIGGQGNEAFF
once | TRBJ1-2 | TRBV15 | TRBD1 | TGTGCCACCAGCGGCCCTAGGGACAGGAGTAACTATGGCTACACCTTC | CATSGPRDRSNYGYTF
few | TRBJ2-6 | TRBV6-5 | - | TGTGCCAGCAGTTACGGGGTGGGCTCTGGGGCCAACGTCCTGACTTTC | CASSYGVGSGANVLTF
once | TRBJ1-5 | TRBV27 | - | TGTGCCAGCAGTGACCTCAGCAATCAGCCCCAGCATTTT | CASSDLSNQPQHF
once | TRBJ1-5 | TRBV7-8 | - | TGTGCCAGCAGCTTCGGGGCCCCGGGCAATCAGCCCCAGCATTTT | CASSFGAPGNQPQHF
- | TRBJ1-1 | TRBV25-1 | TRBD1 | TGTGCCAGCAAATTCACAGGGGGGAAGACTGAAGCTTTCTTT | CASKFTGGKTEAFF
- | TRBJ2-7 | TRBV9 | TRBD1 | TGTGCCAGCAGCCCCTGGACAGGATCCTACGAGCAGTACTTC | CASSPWTGSYEQYF
once | TRBJ2-7 | TRBV4-1 | TRBD2 | TGCGCCAGCAGATCGGCGGGGGTGAGGGACGAGCAGTACTTC | CASRSAGVRDEQYF
- | TRBJ1-4 | TRBV28 | - | TGTGCCAGCACCCAATGGGGGGTAACTAATGAAAAACTGTTTTTT | CASTQWGVTNEKLFF
- | TRBJ2-2 | TRBV7-8 | - | TGTGCCAGCAGCTTAGCAAAGGGGGCCGGGGAGCTGTTTTTT | CASSLAKGAGELFF
- | TRBJ1-3 | TRBV19 | TRBD1 | TGTGCCAGTAGTATAGCAGGGGGCACTGGAAACACCATATATTTT | CASSIAGGTGNTIYF
once | TRBJ2-2 | TRBV5-6 | - | TGTGCCAGCAGCTTGGTCGGGTCCGGGGAGCTGTTTTTT | CASSLVGSGELFF
- | TRBJ2-3 | TRBV6-1 | - | TGTGCCAGCAGTGAATTTCAGGTCACAGATACGCAGTATTTT | CASSEFQVTDTQYF